This T cell receptor beta chain was sequenced for a study of T cell changes during pregnancy in multiple sclerosis. The CDR3 consists of 14 residues. J lost 3 bases, V lost 7 bases, and 7 bases had no gene match. CDR1 and CDR2 (germline): LNHDA, SQIVND (reference sequence). Libraries were prepared by immunoSEQ multiplex PCR; TCRdb keeps only in-frame clonotypes and omits some of them. In the table there are 85,000 to 100,000 clones, 80% to 95% of which are singletons. This clone was recorded once. The chain carries TRBV19 and TRBJ1-2; 8 positions match TRBD1. The sample was peripheral blood, taken in the first trimester of pregnancy. The receptor was derived from a female donor with multiple sclerosis, enrolled in a pregnancy study. For the CDR3, the DNA is TGTGCCAGTATCAACTTGGACAGGGACTATGGCTACACCTTC. Its protein is CASINLDRDYGYTF.